This TCR beta chain stems from a study of tumor-infiltrating lymphocytes in primary liver carcinoma. Study summary: Patients underwent surgical resection for primary liver carcinoma. Sample yields of productive TCRbeta reads, ranging from roughly 3.65 to 8 million, were similar across tissue types.

Concerning this clonotype itself: As yet, its antigen is unknown. An end of the junction differs from the germline gene, which may be a read error.

Researchers drew blood RNA from unsorted whole blood and extracted germline DNA as well. There were only treatment-naive patients, all with chronic HBV infection. CDR3 size: 16 residues. Germline lookup yields CDR1 SGHAT and CDR2 FQNNGV. Study conclusions and caveats: A significantly higher top-250-clone fraction was found in tumors than in blood (p = 0.039).

The investigators made TCR beta cDNA from about 500 ng total RNA, using a constant-region primer. ARM-PCR, slightly modified, supplied the TCR beta libraries through three nested multiplex PCR rounds. Researchers ran the first two PCR rounds for 10 cycles each with TRBV1-TRBV30 forward primers and a C-beta reverse primer. TCRdb ran MiXCR on the multiplex PCR reads and lists one entry per CDR3 protein. The sample contains 250,000 to 350,000 distinct CDR3 sequences, approximately 54% of which appear only once. Sequenced input: peripheral blood. This receptor was identified in a woman in her 30s with primary liver carcinoma and hepatitis B virus infection. The chain couples TRBV11-2 to TRBJ1-1; tentative D call: TRBD1 (5 bases). CDR3 amino acids: CASSSRGAGMNTEAFF. CDR3 sequence (DNA): TGTGCAAGCAGCTCCAGAGGGGCAGGTATGAACACTGAAGCTTTCTTT.